The sequence of this T cell receptor (beta chain) was determined in a study of read filtering for tumor transcriptome and immune sequencing. From about 0.4 ug of RNA, a library with molecular barcoded alpha/delta and beta/gamma adaptors was made. One entry per CDR3 protein results from TCRdb running MiXCR on the reads. The sample carries approximately 40,000 distinct CDR3 sequences, about an eighth recorded once. As concerns this clonotype: Being one base from a much bigger clone, this may be a read error.

CDR3 length: 15 amino acids. Germline lookup yields CDR1 SGHTA and CDR2 FQGTGA. Sequenced input: a population of CD138-negative cells sorted from bone marrow. This TCR was recovered from a donor aged 40 or over with multiple myeloma. The V and J genes are TRBV7-3 and TRBJ2-2; D perhaps matches TRBD1 (6 bases). CDR3 amino acids: CASSKQGSGTGELSF. CDR3 in DNA: TGTGCCAGCAGCAAACAGGGTTCGGGCACCGGGGAGCTGTCTTTT.